Only a few counts were recorded for the clone carrying this TCR beta chain. Antigen unknown. These data belong to a study of post-analysis software for immune sequencing data. Study overall: Patients had relapsing-remitting, secondary progressive or progressive-relapsing multiple sclerosis; some lacked subtype.

Overall study results and limits: Normalized Chao1 diversity was significantly reduced in patients versus controls. TRBV5-6, TRBV5-1 and TRBV20-1 belonged to a set of a handful of TRBV segments that were more frequent in patients than controls.

Trimming at V came to 3 bases and at J to 2 bases, leaving 6 bases not matched to a gene. Germline V gene sequence: CDR1 SGHTA, CDR2 FQGNSA. This CDR3 contains 16 residues. Tagging with unique molecular identifiers was a feature of the TCR beta cDNA libraries. T cells numbering about 0.95 to 10 million yielded some 520,000 cDNA molecules. TCRdb re-called the PCR reads with MiXCR, one entry per CDR3 protein. The sample holds hundreds of thousands of distinct CDR3 sequences, about 44% seen once. The chain couples TRBV7-2 to TRBJ2-1, with TRBD2 matching over 8 bases. Sequencing was done on a sample of blood. This sequence was found in a girl aged 5-17 years with multiple sclerosis. The CDR3 sequence: CASSFIGGAAYNEQFF. Here the CDR3 DNA reads TGTGCCAGCAGCTTTATCGGGGGGGCCGCCTACAATGAGCAGTTCTTC.